A single T cell receptor (beta chain) is shown here with its context. Its antigen is not yet known. Base-call qualities are not available, and no considerably larger clone is one nucleotide away. Ophthalmopathy patients had moderately to severely active disease, Clinical Activity Score of at least 3, NOSPECS grade of at least 4, and disease duration under 3 months. Anyone with other autoimmune diseases, uncontrolled infections, pregnancy or lactation was excluded from the study. Clinical symptoms, serum thyroxine, TRAb, thyroid ultrasound and orbital computed tomography formed the basis of the diagnosis. Ficoll-Paque density gradient centrifugation was used to isolate PBMCs from about 10 ml of fresh peripheral blood. Total RNA was extracted using Trizol reagent, and RNA quality was checked on an Agilent 2100 Bioanalyzer. The data were taken from a study of Graves' ophthalmopathy and Graves' hyperthyroidism (dated by TCRdb to between 2018 and 2020). Regarding the study in general: Peripheral blood was collected before any treatment was given, at the time of initial diagnosis. TCR beta repertoire signatures were used to distinguish Graves' ophthalmopathy from Graves' hyperthyroidism and to predict progression to ophthalmopathy. In total, 135 blood samples were TCR-sequenced: 43 ophthalmopathy, some 80 hyperthyroidism and 17 hyperthyroidism-to-ophthalmopathy patients. A discovery set of 100 patients (43 ophthalmopathy, about 59 stable hyperthyroidism) was enrolled to explore V-J signatures distinguishing ophthalmopathy from hyperthyroidism. An independent validation cohort comprised about 20 hyperthyroidism patients and some 16 patients who later progressed from hyperthyroidism to ophthalmopathy. T-cell repertoires of thyroid tissue and blood were compared in 5 or 6 hyperthyroidism patients. Following sample collection, hyperthyroidism patients were given methimazole at a starting dose of 30 mg daily, and ophthalmopathy patients were given high-dose intravenous methylprednisolone. Broader findings and caveats from the paper: Most expanded thyroid clonotypes with frequency above 0.001 were also detected in blood, suggesting blood repertoires may reflect the thyroid immune response. In validation, the model predicted ophthalmopathy progression with 70.59% sensitivity and approximately 75% specificity; roughly 12 predicted patients were CT-confirmed with GO in a median of around 6.5 months. The 13-signature model separated ophthalmopathy from stable hyperthyroidism with 85% to 90% sensitivity and approximately 83% specificity in cross-validation, and 80%/75% in the test set. No statistical method was used to predetermine the sample size, and group allocation was not hidden from the investigators.

TCR beta CDR3 regions were amplified from RNA transcripts for repertoire sequencing. A first-round RT-PCR used HTBI primers with the Qiagen OneStep RT-PCR kit, followed by a second-round multiplex PCR, size selection and purification. The libraries underwent paired-end sequencing with 100 bp reads on an Illumina HiSeq2000. As for the authors' bioinformatics: Reads were processed with SOAPnuke, discarding reads with adapters, uncalled bases, mean Phred below 15, or no exact constant-primer or identifier match. High-quality paired reads were merged with COPE v1.2.5. Each unique nucleotide sequence was defined as a clonotype, and clonotypes were aligned to IMGT TRB V, D and J references with MiTCR v1.1. The analysis was limited to V-J combinations with a frequency above 0.0001, which together covered over 99% of the repertoires. A TCR clonal expansion and chaos score per V-J combination was defined as the ratio of F50 clonal expansion to chaos observed in the TCRdist matrix. Features were reduced by Welch's t-statistics and random forest to approximately 12 V-J combinations, which fed a naive Bayes classifier. Thyroid-blood repertoire similarity was quantified with the Morisita-Horn index. Through fastp at Q25 and MiXCR, TCRdb rebuilt clones from the public reads, retaining in-frame beta chains. A single entry per CDR3 protein holds the most common genes and DNA from its merged rows. V and J calls and clone size were set by TCRdb, not the authors. This sample gives about 640,000 distinct CDR3 sequences in total; more than 40% of them show up just once. The ten biggest clones cover more than 2.5% of the sample.

The CDR3 covers 16 residues, taking in both the cysteine and the phenylalanine. Only the CDR3 DNA stays, 48 bases, in frame from base 1. V has 1 base trimmed and J has 4 bases trimmed; junction bases matching no gene number 8. For CDR1 and CDR2, the germline V gene lists SGHVS and FQNEAQ. Material: peripheral blood. This receptor was taken from an adult man with Graves' ophthalmopathy. The chain links TRBV7-8 with TRBJ2-7, with 9 central nucleotides matching TRBD1. The CDR3 corresponds to CASSLGAGQGLYEQYF. The bases are TGTGCCAGCAGCTTAGGGGCGGGACAGGGTTTGTACGAGCAGTACTTC.